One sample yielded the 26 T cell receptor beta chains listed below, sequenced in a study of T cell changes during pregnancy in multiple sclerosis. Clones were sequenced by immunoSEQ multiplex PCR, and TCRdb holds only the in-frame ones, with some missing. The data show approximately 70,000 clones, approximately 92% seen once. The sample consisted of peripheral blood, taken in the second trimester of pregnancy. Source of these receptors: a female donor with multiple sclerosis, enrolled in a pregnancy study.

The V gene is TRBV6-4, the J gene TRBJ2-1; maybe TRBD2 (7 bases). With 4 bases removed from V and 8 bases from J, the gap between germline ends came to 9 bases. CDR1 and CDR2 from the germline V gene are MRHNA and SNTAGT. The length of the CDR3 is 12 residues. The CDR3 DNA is TGTGCCAGCAGTGCGGGGGGCGATGAGCAGTTCTTC. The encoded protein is CASSAGGDEQFF.

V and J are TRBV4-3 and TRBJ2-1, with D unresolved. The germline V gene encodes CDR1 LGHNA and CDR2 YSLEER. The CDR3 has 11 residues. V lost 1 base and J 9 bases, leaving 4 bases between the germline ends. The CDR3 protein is CASSQAGEQFF. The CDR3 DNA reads TGCGCCAGCAGCCAAGCGGGTGAGCAGTTCTTC.

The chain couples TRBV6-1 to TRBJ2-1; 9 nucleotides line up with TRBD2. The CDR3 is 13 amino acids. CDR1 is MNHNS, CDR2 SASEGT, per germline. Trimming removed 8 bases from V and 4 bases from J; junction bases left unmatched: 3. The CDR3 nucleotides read TGTGCCAGCGGGACTAGCAGATACAATGAGCAGTTCTTC. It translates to CASGTSRYNEQFF.

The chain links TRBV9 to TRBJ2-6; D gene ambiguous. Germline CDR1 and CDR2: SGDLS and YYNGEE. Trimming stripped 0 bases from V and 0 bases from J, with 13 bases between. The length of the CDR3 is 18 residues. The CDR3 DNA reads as TGTGCCAGCAGCGTAGCTCGGCCAGGTAGCTCTGGGGCCAACGTCCTGACTTTC. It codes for CASSVARPGSSGANVLTF.

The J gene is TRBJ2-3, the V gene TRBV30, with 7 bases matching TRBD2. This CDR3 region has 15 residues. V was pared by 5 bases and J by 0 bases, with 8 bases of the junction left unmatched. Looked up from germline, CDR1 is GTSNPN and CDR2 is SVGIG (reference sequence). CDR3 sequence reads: CAWDSGTTSTDTQYF. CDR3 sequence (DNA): TGTGCCTGGGATTCCGGGACTACTAGCACAGATACGCAGTATTTT.

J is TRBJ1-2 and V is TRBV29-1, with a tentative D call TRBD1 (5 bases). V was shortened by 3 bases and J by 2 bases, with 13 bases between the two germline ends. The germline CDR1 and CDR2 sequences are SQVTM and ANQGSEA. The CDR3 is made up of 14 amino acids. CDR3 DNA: TGCAGCGTTGATAGGGCGGGGGGGAACTATGGCTACACCTTC. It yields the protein CSVDRAGGNYGYTF.

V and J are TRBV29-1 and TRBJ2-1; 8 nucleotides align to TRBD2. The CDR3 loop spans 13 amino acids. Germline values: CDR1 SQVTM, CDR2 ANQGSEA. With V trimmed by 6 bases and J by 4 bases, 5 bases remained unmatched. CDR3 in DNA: TGCAGCGTCGCTGGCGGGGGGTACAATGAGCAGTTCTTC. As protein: CSVAGGGYNEQFF.

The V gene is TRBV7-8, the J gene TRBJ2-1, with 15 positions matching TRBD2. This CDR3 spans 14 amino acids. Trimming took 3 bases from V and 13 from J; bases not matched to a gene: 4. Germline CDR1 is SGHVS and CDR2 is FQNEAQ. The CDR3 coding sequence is TGTGCCAGCAGCTTCCGGACTAGCGGGGGGGCTCAGTTCTTC. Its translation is CASSFRTSGGAQFF.

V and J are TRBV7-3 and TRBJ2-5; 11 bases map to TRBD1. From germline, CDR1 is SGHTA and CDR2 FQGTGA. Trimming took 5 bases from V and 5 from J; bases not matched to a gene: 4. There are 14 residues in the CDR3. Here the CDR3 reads CASSLGQGVETQYF. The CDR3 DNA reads TGTGCCAGCAGCCTGGGACAGGGGGTGGAGACCCAGTACTTC. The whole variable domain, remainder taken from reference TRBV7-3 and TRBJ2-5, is GAGVSQTPSNKVTEKGKYVELRCDPISGHTALYWYRQSLGQGPEFLIYFQGTGAADDSGLPNDRFFAVRPEGSVSTLKIQRTERGDSAVYLCASSLGQGVETQYFGPGTRLLVL.

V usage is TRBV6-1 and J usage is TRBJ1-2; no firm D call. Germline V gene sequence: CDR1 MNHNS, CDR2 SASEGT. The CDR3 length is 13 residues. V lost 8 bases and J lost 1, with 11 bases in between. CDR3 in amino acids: CASLEVLNYGYTF. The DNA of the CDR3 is TGTGCCAGCCTTGAGGTGCTTAACTATGGCTACACCTTC.

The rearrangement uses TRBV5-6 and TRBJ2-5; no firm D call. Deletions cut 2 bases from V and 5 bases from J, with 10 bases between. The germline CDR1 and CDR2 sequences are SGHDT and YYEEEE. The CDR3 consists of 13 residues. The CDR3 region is CASSFPPAETQYF. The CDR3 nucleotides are TGTGCCAGCAGCTTCCCCCCCGCGGAGACCCAGTACTTC.

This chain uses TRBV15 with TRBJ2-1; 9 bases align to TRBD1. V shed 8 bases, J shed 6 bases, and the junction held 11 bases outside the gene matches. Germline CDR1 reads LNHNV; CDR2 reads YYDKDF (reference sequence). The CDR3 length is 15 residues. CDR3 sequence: CATLLAGTGSNEQFF. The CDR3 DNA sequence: TGTGCCACCCTCCTCGCCGGGACAGGGTCCAATGAGCAGTTCTTC.

In DNA, the CDR3 is TGTGCCAGCAGCGGCGGCGGGGGGCCCCTTCAAGAGACCCAGTACTTC. Translated: CASSGGGGPLQETQYF. This chain connects TRBV5-4 to TRBJ2-5, with 8 bases aligning to TRBD2. The CDR3 covers 16 residues. V shed 4 bases and J 2 bases; nucleotides not matched to a gene: 10. The germline V gene encodes CDR1 SGHNT and CDR2 YYREEE (reference sequence).

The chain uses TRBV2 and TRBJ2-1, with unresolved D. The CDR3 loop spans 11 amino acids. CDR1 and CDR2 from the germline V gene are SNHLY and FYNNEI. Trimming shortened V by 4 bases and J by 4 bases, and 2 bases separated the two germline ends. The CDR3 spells CASSVYNEQFF. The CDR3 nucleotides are TGTGCCAGCAGTGTATACAATGAGCAGTTCTTC. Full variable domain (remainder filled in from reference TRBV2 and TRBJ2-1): EPEVTQTPSHQVTQMGQEVILRCVPISNHLYFYWYRQILGQKVEFLVSFYNNEISEKSEIFDDQFSVERPDGSNFTLKIRSTKLEDSAMYFCASSVYNEQFFGPGTRLTVL.

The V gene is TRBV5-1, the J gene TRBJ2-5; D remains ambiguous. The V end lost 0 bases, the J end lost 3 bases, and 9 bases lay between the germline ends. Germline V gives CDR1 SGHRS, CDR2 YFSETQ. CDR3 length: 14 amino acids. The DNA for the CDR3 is TGCGCCAGCAGCTTGGGAGGCGGAAAAGAGACCCAGTACTTC. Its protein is CASSLGGGKETQYF.

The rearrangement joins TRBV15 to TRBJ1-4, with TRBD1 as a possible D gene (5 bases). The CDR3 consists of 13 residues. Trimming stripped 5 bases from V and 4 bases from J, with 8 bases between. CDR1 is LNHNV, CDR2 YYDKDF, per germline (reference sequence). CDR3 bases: TGTGCCACCAGCGAGGGACTTAATGAAAAACTGTTTTTT. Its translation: CATSEGLNEKLFF.

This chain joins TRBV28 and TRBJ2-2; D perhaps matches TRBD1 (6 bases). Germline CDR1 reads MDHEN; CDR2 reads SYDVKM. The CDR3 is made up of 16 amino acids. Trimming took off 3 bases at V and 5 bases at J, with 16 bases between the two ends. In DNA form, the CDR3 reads TGTGCCAGCAGTTTCGGCCTGTCGCAGGGGACCGGGGAGCTGTTTTTT. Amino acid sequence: CASSFGLSQGTGELFF.

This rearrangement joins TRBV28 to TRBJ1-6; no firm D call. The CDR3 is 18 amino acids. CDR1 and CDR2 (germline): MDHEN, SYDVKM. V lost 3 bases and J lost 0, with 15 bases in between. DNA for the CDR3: TGTGCCAGCAGTTTCGGGGATAAAGGGAGCTCCTATAATTCACCCCTCCACTTT. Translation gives CASSFGDKGSSYNSPLHF.

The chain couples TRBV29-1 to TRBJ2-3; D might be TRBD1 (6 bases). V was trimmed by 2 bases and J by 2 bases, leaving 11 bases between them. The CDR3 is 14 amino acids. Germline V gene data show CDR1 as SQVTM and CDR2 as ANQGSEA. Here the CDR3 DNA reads TGCAGCGTTGAACAGGGGCGATCCACAGATACGCAGTATTTT. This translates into CSVEQGRSTDTQYF.

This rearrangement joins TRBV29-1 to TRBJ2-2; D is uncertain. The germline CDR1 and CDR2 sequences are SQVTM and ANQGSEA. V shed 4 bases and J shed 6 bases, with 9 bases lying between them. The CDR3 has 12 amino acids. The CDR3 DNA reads TGCAGCGTTGTTCGCAGTCCCGGGGAGCTGTTTTTT. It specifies CSVVRSPGELFF.

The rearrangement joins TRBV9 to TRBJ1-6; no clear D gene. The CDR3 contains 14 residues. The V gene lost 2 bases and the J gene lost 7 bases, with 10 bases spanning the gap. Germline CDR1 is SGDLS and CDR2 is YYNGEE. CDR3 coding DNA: TGTGCCAGCAGCGTGCGACTGTTCAATTCACCCCTCCACTTT. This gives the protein CASSVRLFNSPLHF.

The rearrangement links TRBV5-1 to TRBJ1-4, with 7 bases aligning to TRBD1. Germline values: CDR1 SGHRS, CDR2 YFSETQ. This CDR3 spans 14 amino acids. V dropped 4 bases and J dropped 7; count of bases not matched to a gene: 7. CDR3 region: CASSQGGIGEKLFF. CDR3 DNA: TGCGCCAGCAGCCAAGGGGGCATTGGTGAAAAACTGTTTTTT.

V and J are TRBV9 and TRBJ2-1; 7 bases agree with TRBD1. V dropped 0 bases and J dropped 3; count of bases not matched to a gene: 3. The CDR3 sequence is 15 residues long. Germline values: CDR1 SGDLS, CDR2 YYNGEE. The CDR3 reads CASSVDGTDYNEQFF. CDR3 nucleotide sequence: TGTGCCAGCAGCGTAGATGGGACAGACTACAATGAGCAGTTCTTC.

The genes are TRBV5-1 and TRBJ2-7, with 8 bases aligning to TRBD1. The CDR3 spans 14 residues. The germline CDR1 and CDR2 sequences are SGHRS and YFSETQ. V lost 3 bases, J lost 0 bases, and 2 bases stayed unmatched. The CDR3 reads CASSSTGVSYEQYF. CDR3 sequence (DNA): TGCGCCAGCAGCTCGACAGGGGTCTCCTACGAGCAGTACTTC.

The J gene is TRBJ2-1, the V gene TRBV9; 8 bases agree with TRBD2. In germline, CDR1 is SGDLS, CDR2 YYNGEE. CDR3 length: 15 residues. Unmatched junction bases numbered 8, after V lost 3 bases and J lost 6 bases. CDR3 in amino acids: CASSAPGLVGNEQFF. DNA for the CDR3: TGTGCCAGCAGCGCCCCGGGACTAGTGGGCAATGAGCAGTTCTTC.

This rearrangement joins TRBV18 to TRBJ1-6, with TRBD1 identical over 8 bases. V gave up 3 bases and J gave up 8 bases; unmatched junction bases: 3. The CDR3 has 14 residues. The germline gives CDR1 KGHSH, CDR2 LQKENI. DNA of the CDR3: TGTGCCAGCTCACCGGACAGGGCCGATTCACCCCTCCACTTT. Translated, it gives CASSPDRADSPLHF.